The T cell receptor beta chain described here comes from a study of cytomegalovirus exposure and HLA in healthy donors. The CDR3 is made up of 18 amino acids. The V segment lost 1 base and the J segment 4 bases; nucleotides outside the gene matches: 8. CDR1 and CDR2 from the germline V gene are SGHTA and FQGTGA. PCR was performed using 60 Vbeta and 13 Jbeta primers. Sequencing was performed with immunoSEQ multiplex PCR; in TCRdb, only in-frame clones are kept and a portion is missing. This table has under 150,000 clones, roughly 80% appearing once. Source material: PBMCs. The origin of this receptor is a female donor in good health and CMV-seronegative. The J gene is TRBJ2-2, the V gene TRBV7-3, with 11 bases fitting TRBD1. For the CDR3, the DNA is TGTGCCAGCAGCTTAAATGGACAGGGGGCGGTCGGCACCGGGGAGCTGTTTTTT. Amino acids: CASSLNGQGAVGTGELFF.